The present T cell receptor (beta chain) was sequenced within a study of identical twins. V dropped 6 bases and J dropped 4 bases, with 14 bases sitting between them. The CDR3 length is 14 residues. The germline V gene encodes CDR1 MDHEN and CDR2 SYDVKM. Via MiXCR, TCRdb re-called the 5' RACE reads, giving one row per CDR3 protein. This sample yields 1.5 million to 2 million distinct CDR3 sequences, of which about 32% are seen a single time; 0.25% to 0.3% belongs to the top ten. The sequence came from a newborn girl in good health. The genes are TRBV28 and TRBJ2-3; D perhaps matches TRBD2 (5 bases). Source material: cord blood. CDR3 nucleotides: TGTGCCAGCAGGCGCGAGGGCGATGCAGATACGCAGTATTTT. Translated, it gives CASRREGDADTQYF. The full variable domain, in which reference TRBV28 and TRBJ2-3 provide the parts outside the CDR3, is DVKVTQSSRYLVKRTGEKVFLECVQDMDHENMFWYRQDPGLGLRLIYFSYDVKMKEKGDIPEGYSVSREKKERFSLILESASTNQTSMYLCASRREGDADTQYFGPGTRLTVL.